The T cell receptor beta chain described here comes from a study of T-cell memory formation after mild COVID-19. Study-wide background: For the most part, TCR clusters were specific to one donor. Study findings and constraints: Clones contracting across day 15 to 85 had a balanced CD4/CD8 profile; later expanding clones leaned CD4+. Largely, contracting CD4+ clones fell within CM and EM, and contracting CD8+ clones within EMRA. Detection of some responders pre-infection suggested pre-existing cross-reactive memory T cells participated.

This clonotype came up a few times. Its antigen is unknown. The CDR3 consists of 14 residues. The V end lost 5 bases, the J end lost 4 bases, and 14 bases lay between the germline ends. Germline CDR1 is SNHLY and CDR2 is FYNNEI. MiXCR, applied by TCRdb to the 5' RACE reads, yields one record per CDR3 protein. The top ten hold roughly 40% of the sample, which has about 81,000 distinct CDR3 sequences, roughly 25% seen once. This receptor was obtained from a man aged 18 to 35 who had mild COVID-19 (a few samples of this study predate the infection). Cell type and time point are not known. The chain combines TRBV2 with TRBJ1-2; D perhaps matches TRBD1 (6 bases). The sample comprised PBMCs or a T cell subset sorted from them (not recorded which). The CDR3 DNA sequence: TGTGCCAGCAGTCCGGACAGCTCCGTCTATGGCTACACCTTC. Translated: CASSPDSSVYGYTF. The full variable domain, completed using reference TRBV2 and TRBJ1-2, is EPEVTQTPSHQVTQMGQEVILRCVPISNHLYFYWYRQILGQKVEFLVSFYNNEISEKSEIFDDQFSVERPDGSNFTLKIRSTKLEDSAMYFCASSPDSSVYGYTFGSGTRLTVV.